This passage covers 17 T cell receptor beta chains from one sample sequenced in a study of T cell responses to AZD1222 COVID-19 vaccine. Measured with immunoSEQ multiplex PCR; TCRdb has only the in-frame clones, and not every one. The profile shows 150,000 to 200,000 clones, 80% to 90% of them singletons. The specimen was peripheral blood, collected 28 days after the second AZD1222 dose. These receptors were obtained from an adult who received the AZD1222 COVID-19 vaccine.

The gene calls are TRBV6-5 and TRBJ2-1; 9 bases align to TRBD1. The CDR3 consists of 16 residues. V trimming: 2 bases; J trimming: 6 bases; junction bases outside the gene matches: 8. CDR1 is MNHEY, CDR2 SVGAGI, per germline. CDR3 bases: TGTGCCAGCAGTTACACTCGGGACAGGGTGTCCAATGAGCAGTTCTTC. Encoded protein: CASSYTRDRVSNEQFF.

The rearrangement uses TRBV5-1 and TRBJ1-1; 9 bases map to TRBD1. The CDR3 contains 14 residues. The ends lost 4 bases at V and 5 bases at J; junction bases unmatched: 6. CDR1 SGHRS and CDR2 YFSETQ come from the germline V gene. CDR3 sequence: CASSQTGGRTEAFF. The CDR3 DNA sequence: TGCGCCAGCAGCCAAACAGGGGGCAGAACTGAAGCTTTCTTT.

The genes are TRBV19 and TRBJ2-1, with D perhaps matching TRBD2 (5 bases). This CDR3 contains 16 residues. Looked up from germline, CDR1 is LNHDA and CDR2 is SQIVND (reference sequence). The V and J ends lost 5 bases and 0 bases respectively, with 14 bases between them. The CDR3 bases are TGTGCCAGTAGTCCCCCCCTGGGGAGCTCCTACAATGAGCAGTTCTTC. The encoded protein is CASSPPLGSSYNEQFF.

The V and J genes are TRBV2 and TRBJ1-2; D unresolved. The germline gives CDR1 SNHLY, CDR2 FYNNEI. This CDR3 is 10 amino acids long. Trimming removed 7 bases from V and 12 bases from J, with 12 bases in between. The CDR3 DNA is TGTGCCAGCATCGGTAGGAGCCACACCTTC. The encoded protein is CASIGRSHTF.

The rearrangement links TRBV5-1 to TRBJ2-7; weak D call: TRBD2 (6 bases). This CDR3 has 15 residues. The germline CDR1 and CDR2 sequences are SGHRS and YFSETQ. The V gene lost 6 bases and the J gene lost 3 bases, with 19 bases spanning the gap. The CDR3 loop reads CASTLMGGVIYEQYF. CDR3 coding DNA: TGCGCCAGCACCCTTATGGGGGGAGTTATCTACGAGCAGTACTTC.

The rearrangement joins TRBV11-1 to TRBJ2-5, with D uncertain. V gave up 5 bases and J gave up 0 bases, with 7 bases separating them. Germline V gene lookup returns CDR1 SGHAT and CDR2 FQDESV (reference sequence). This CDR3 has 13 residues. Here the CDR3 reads CASSRWDQETQYF. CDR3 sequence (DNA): TGTGCCAGCAGCAGGTGGGACCAAGAGACCCAGTACTTC.

Here the CDR3 reads CASSLNTGRRTGYTF. The CDR3 DNA sequence: TGTGCCAGCAGCCTTAATACGGGACGGAGAACAGGCTACACCTTC. The V call is TRBV14, the J call TRBJ1-2, with D possibly matching TRBD1 (5 bases). The V gene's germline CDR1 is SGHDN and CDR2 FVKESK. CDR3 size: 15 residues. The V gene lost 4 bases and the J gene lost 8 bases, with 20 bases spanning the gap. The full variable domain, rest sourced from reference TRBV14 and TRBJ1-2, is EAGVTQFPSHSVIEKGQTVTLRCDPISGHDNLYWYRRVMGKEIKFLLHFVKESKQDESGMPNNRFLAERTGGTYSTLKVQPAELEDSGVYFCASSLNTGRRTGYTFGSGTRLTVV.

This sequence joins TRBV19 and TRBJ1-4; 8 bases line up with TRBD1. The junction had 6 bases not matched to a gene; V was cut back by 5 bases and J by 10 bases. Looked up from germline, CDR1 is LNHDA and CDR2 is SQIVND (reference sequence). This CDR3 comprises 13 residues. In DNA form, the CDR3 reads TGTGCCAGTAGTGGAGGACAGGGCGGAAAACTGTTTTTT. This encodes CASSGGQGGKLFF.

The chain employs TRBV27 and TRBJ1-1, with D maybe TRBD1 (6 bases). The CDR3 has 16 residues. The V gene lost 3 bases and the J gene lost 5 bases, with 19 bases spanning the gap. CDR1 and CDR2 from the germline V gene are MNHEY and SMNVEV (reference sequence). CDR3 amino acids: CASSFGGGLRKTEAFF. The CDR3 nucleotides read TGTGCCAGCAGTTTCGGAGGGGGTCTAAGAAAAACTGAAGCTTTCTTT.

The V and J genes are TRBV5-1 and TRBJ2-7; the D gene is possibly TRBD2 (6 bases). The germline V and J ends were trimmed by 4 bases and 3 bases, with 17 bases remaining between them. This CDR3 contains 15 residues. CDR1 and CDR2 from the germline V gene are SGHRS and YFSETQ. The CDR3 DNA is TGCGCCAGCAGCGCGGGCGCATCGGGACTCTACGAGCAGTACTTC. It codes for CASSAGASGLYEQYF.

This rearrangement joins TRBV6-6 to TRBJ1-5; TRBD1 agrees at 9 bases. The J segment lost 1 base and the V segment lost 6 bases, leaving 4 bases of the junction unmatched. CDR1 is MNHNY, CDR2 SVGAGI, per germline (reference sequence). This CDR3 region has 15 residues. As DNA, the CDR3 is TGTGCCAGCAGGGGACAGGGCGAGAGCAATCAGCCCCAGCATTTT. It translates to CASRGQGESNQPQHF.

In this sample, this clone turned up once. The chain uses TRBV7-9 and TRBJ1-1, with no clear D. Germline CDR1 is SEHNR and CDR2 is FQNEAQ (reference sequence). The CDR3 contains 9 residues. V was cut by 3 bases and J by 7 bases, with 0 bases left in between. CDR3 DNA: TGTGCCAGCAGCTTTGAAGCTTTCTTT. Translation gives CASSFEAFF.

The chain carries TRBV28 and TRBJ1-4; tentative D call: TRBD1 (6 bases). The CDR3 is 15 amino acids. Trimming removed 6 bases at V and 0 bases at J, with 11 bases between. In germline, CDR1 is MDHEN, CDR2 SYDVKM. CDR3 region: CASRQQGATNEKLFF. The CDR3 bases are TGTGCCAGCAGACAACAGGGAGCAACTAATGAAAAACTGTTTTTT.

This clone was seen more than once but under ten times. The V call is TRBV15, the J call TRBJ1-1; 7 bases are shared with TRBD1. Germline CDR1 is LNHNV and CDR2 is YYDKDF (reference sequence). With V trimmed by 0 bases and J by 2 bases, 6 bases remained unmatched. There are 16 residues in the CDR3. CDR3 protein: CATSRDMGTANTEAFF. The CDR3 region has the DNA TGTGCCACCAGCAGAGATATGGGGACAGCCAACACTGAAGCTTTCTTT.

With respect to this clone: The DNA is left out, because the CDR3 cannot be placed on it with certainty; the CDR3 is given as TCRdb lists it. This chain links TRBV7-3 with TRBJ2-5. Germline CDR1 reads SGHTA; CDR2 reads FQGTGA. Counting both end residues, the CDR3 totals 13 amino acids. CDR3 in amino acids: CASSFGAGETQYF.

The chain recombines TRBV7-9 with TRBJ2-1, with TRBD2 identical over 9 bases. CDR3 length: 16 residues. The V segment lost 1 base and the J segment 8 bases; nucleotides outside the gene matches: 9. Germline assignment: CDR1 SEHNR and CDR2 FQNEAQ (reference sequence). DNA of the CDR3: TGTGCCAGCAGCTTAGTCGTGGCGGGGGGGCCGGATGAGCAGTTCTTC. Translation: CASSLVVAGGPDEQFF.

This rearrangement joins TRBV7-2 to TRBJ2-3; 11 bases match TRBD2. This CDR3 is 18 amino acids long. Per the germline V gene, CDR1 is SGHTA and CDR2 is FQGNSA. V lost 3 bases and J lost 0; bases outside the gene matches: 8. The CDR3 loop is CASSLRTSGLTSTDTQYF. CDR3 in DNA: TGTGCCAGCAGCTTGAGGACTAGCGGGTTAACTAGCACAGATACGCAGTATTTT.